This TCR beta chain was sequenced for a study of T cells in narcolepsy. V gave up 6 bases and J gave up 1 base, with 8 bases separating them. Germline V lookup: CDR1 SGDLS, CDR2 YYNGEE. The CDR3 covers 13 residues. This clone came up once. The protocol was immunoSEQ multiplex PCR, while the TCRdb copy is restricted to in-frame clones and leaves out a portion. The sample shows around 39,000 clones, roughly 88% of them seen only once. The material sequenced was CD45RA- memory CD4+ T cells from PBMCs. The sequence was obtained from a human donor with narcolepsy. This chain joins TRBV9 and TRBJ2-1; D is unclear. CDR3 coding DNA: TGTGCCAGCACGTACGGGTCCTACAATGAGCAGTTCTTC. As protein: CASTYGSYNEQFF.